A single sample gave rise to the 2 T cell receptor beta chains below, sequenced in a study of cytomegalovirus exposure and HLA in healthy donors. It was with 60 Vbeta and 13 Jbeta primers that the PCR ran. Repertoires were generated with immunoSEQ multiplex PCR, while TCRdb's copy carries only in-frame clones and drops some. Of 150,000 or so clones in the sample, 80% are singletons; the top ten hold approximately 15%. The sample consisted of PBMCs. The receptors were sampled from a woman between 35 and 50 years old in good health and CMV-seronegative.

The rearrangement links TRBV28 to TRBJ1-5; D perhaps matches TRBD1 (6 bases). The V end was cut by 5 bases, the J end by 4 bases, with 15 bases between. This CDR3 contains 15 residues. CDR1 and CDR2 from the germline V gene are MDHEN and SYDVKM. The CDR3 loop reads CASSGGGRANQPQHF. The CDR3 DNA follows: TGTGCCAGCAGTGGGGGGGGCAGGGCGAATCAGCCCCAGCATTTT.

The V gene is TRBV7-8, the J gene TRBJ2-1, with 7 nucleotides matching TRBD2. The V segment lost 1 base and the J segment 10 bases; nucleotides outside the gene matches: 7. The CDR3 is made up of 14 amino acids. Per the germline V gene, CDR1 is SGHVS and CDR2 is FQNEAQ. This CDR3 reads CASSLGTSGLEQFF. In nucleotides, the CDR3 is TGTGCCAGCAGCTTAGGGACTAGTGGGTTGGAGCAGTTCTTC.